This T cell receptor beta chain was observed in a study of PD-L1 blockade in urothelial cancer. The CDR3 runs 13 residues. V lost 5 bases to trimming and J lost 2 bases, with 8 bases between them. CDR1 and CDR2 from the germline V gene are SGHRS and YFSETQ. Described time point: pretreatment peripheral blood. Profiling relied on immunoSEQ multiplex PCR, and the TCRdb table lists in-frame clones only, not all of them. Among 100,000 to 150,000 clones listed, approximately 88% were seen once. The sample was PBMCs, taken around atezolizumab (anti-PD-L1) treatment. The chain is built from TRBV5-1 and TRBJ1-5; D is undetermined. The TCR sequence derives from a man over 45 with urothelial cancer. CDR3 residues: CASSSEGNQPQHF. CDR3 nucleotide sequence: TGCGCCAGCAGTTCCGAGGGCAATCAGCCCCAGCATTTT.